This TCR beta chain came from a study of neurological immune-mediated disorders. Points from the study as a whole: None of the CDR3 amino acid sequences of expanded clones were shared across subjects, and this suggested private repertoires in all groups. Patients with HTLV-1-associated myelopathy showed the most TCR clonal expansion. Those with multiple sclerosis showed the least, falling below healthy controls.

Time point of the sample: longitudinal time-point 3. The cDNA was synthesized by means of template-switch 5'RACE, which was carried out with 10-nucleotide random UMIs. From 15-18 subjects, each sequencing run yielded over 180 million TCR-beta sequences. One entry per CDR3 protein results from TCRdb running MiXCR on the 5' RACE reads. This table holds roughly 100,000 distinct CDR3 sequences, more than 10% found once. The V and J ends lost 1 base and 6 bases respectively, with 14 bases between them. This CDR3 has 14 amino acids. The germline gives CDR1 DFQATT, CDR2 SNEGSKA (reference sequence). The table lists this clonotype with many counts. Antigen unknown.

Sequencing input: PBMCs. The sequence came from a female donor with HTLV-1-associated myelopathy (HAM/TSP). This chain joins TRBV20-1 and TRBJ2-3; possibly TRBD1 or TRBD2 for D (5 bases each). CDR3 loop: CSARAGPPRDTQYF. The CDR3 bases are TGCAGTGCTAGAGCGGGACCGCCACGGGATACGCAGTATTTT.